Listed below are T cell receptor beta chains from one sample, sequenced in a study of persistence of HIV-infected CD4 T cells. Measured with immunoSEQ multiplex PCR; TCRdb has only the in-frame clones, and not every one. The data contain approximately 65,000 clones, about 69% of them singletons. No antigen has been identified for these receptors. The sequences come from CD4+ T cells sorted from PBMCs after 18-hour stimulation, collected from a patient who received antiretroviral therapy. These receptors were taken from an adult man with HIV who was CMV-seropositive. Both conserved end residues are part of each CDR3. Fields, in order: D gene, clone size, J gene, V gene, CDR3 DNA, CDR3 protein. The D gene is left open where the match is weak. Clone size is given for some rows only: seen once, a few or many times, or a class if the clone is expanded.

D gene: -
clone size: -
J gene: TRBJ2-2
V gene: TRBV6-1
CDR3 DNA: TGTGCCAGCAGTGAAGGAGGGGCAGTTGTGAAGTCCGGGGAGCTGTTTTTT
CDR3 protein: CASSEGGAVVKSGELFF

D gene: TRBD1
clone size: few
J gene: TRBJ2-1
V gene: TRBV7-3
CDR3 DNA: TGTGCCAGCAGCTTAACGTCATTGAACAGGGGGAAGAATGAGCAGTTCTTC
CDR3 protein: CASSLTSLNRGKNEQFF

D gene: -
clone size: -
J gene: TRBJ1-3
V gene: TRBV3-1/TRBV3-2
CDR3 DNA: TGTGCCAGCAGCCAACCCGACGTGGGCTCTGGAAACACCATATATTTT
CDR3 protein: CASSQPDVGSGNTIYF

D gene: -
clone size: few
J gene: TRBJ2-7
V gene: TRBV2
CDR3 DNA: TGTGCCAGCAGTGAAGAAATTCCCTCAGGATATGCAACCTACGAGCAGTACTTC
CDR3 protein: CASSEEIPSGYATYEQYF

D gene: TRBD1
clone size: -
J gene: TRBJ2-4
V gene: TRBV9
CDR3 DNA: TGTGCCAGCAGCGTAGGAGTAGGGACAACAGGGGATCAAACCAAAAACATTCAGTACTTC
CDR3 protein: CASSVGVGTTGDQTKNIQYF

D gene: -
clone size: few
J gene: TRBJ2-3
V gene: TRBV5-4
CDR3 DNA: TGTGCCAGCAGCCGGAGGGGGGGACAGACAGATACGCAGTATTTT
CDR3 protein: CASSRRGGQTDTQYF

D gene: -
clone size: -
J gene: TRBJ1-1
V gene: TRBV6-5
CDR3 DNA: TGTGCCAGCAGTTACCACCCGACTCTGAACACTGAAGCTTTCTTT
CDR3 protein: CASSYHPTLNTEAFF

D gene: -
clone size: -
J gene: TRBJ1-1
V gene: TRBV27
CDR3 DNA: TGTGCCAGCAGTTTATCGTTGGGCCTCAGTACTGAAGCTTTCTTT
CDR3 protein: CASSLSLGLSTEAFF

D gene: -
clone size: -
J gene: TRBJ1-3
V gene: TRBV7-2
CDR3 DNA: TGTGCCAGCAGCACCTACAGGGAAAACACCATATATTTT
CDR3 protein: CASSTYRENTIYF

D gene: TRBD1
clone size: few
J gene: TRBJ1-2
V gene: TRBV11-2
CDR3 DNA: TGTGCCAGCAGCTTGTTGCCGTCCGGGACAGGGGGCCTCTATGGCTACACCTTC
CDR3 protein: CASSLLPSGTGGLYGYTF

D gene: -
clone size: once
J gene: TRBJ1-1
V gene: TRBV3-1/TRBV3-2
CDR3 DNA: TGTGCCAGCAGCACCAGTTCAGGGAACACTGAAGCTTTCTTT
CDR3 protein: CASSTSSGNTEAFF